These T cell receptor beta chains were read from a single sample in a study of identifying expanded T cells in peripheral blood. Using immunoSEQ multiplex PCR, the repertoire was profiled, and TCRdb retains in-frame clones only, with some absent. The sample lists 90,000 to 110,000 clones, roughly nine tenths occurring once. Sequencing was carried out using blood. The receptors stem from a person aged 18-69 years in good health. CDR3s include the opening cysteine and the closing phenylalanine or tryptophan. The D gene is left open where the match is weak. The size of a clone is reported for some rows only, either as once, few or many, or as a class for expanded clones.

- TRBJ2-2 TRBV9 - TGTGCCAGCAGCGTAGTTCGGGGTTTCCCCGGGGAGCTGTTTTTT CASSVVRGFPGELFF
TRBD2 TRBJ2-7 TRBV4-2 - TGTGCCAGCAGCCAAGATGGTAGCGGGAGGGCTGTCTACGAGCAGTACTTC CASSQDGSGRAVYEQYF
- TRBJ1-5 TRBV28 - TGTGCCAGCAGTTTGGAGACTTTCAATCAGCCCCAGCATTTT CASSLETFNQPQHF
- TRBJ2-1 TRBV28 - TGTGCCAGCAGTTTATCTCTGCCGGCGAGCTCCTACAATGAGCAGTTCTTC CASSLSLPASSYNEQFF
- TRBJ2-5 TRBV28 - TGTGCCAGCTCGAGTGGTTGGAACCAAGAGACCCAGTACTTC CASSSGWNQETQYF
TRBD2 TRBJ2-2 TRBV7-3 - TGTGCCAGCAGCGTAGCGGGAAGGACCGGGGAGCTGTTTTTT CASSVAGRTGELFF
TRBD1 TRBJ2-1 TRBV30 - TGTGCCTGGCGGGACAGGGGTTACAATGAGCAGTTCTTC CAWRDRGYNEQFF
TRBD1 TRBJ1-1 TRBV28 - TGTGCTATTATAAAACAGGGGGATGGCACTGAAGCTTTCTTT CAIIKQGDGTEAFF
- TRBJ2-1 TRBV7-5 once TGTGCCAGAAGCGGGAGGGGACTAGCGGTGACTAATGAGCAGTTCTTC CARSGRGLAVTNEQFF
TRBD1 TRBJ2-7 TRBV7-8 - TGTGCCAGCAGCTTAGGGACAGGCCTCTCCTACGAGCAGTACTTC CASSLGTGLSYEQYF
- TRBJ2-7 TRBV11-3 - TGTGCCAGCAGCTTACCCGGTGGCGAGCAGTACTTC CASSLPGGEQYF
TRBD1 TRBJ1-4 TRBV7-9 once TGTGCCAGCAGCCCCCCGACAGGGACTGGAGAAAAACTGTTTTTT CASSPPTGTGEKLFF
- TRBJ2-7 TRBV18 - TGTGCCAGCTCACCACCTTCGAGAGCAACCTACGAGCAGTACTTC CASSPPSRATYEQYF
- TRBJ1-2 TRBV6-5 - TGTGCCAGCAGTTCCGTCCGGGATAACTATGGCTACACCTTC CASSSVRDNYGYTF
- TRBJ2-1 TRBV28 - TGTGCCAGCAGTTTCTCTGGCGGGGACAATGAGCAGTTCTTC CASSFSGGDNEQFF
- TRBJ1-1 TRBV11-1 - TGTGCCAGCAGCTTAGGGCGGGGTCCGGAGAATGCTTTCTTT CASSLGRGPENAFF
TRBD1 TRBJ1-1 TRBV5-1 - TGCGCCAGCAGCTTGGGGACAGGGGGCCGCATGAACACTGAAGCTTTCTTT CASSLGTGGRMNTEAFF
- TRBJ2-6 TRBV13 - TGTGCCAGCACCCCGCGGGGAAACGGGGCCAACGTCCTGACTTTC CASTPRGNGANVLTF
TRBD1 TRBJ2-5 TRBV7-2 once TGTGCCAGCAGCTCACGGACAGGGGAAGAGACCCAGTACTTC CASSSRTGEETQYF
- TRBJ2-3 TRBV27 once TGTGCCAGCAGTTTATGGACAGATACGCAGTATTTT CASSLWTDTQYF
- TRBJ2-5 TRBV7-2 once TGTGCCAGCAGTTCCTCAGTCCAGGGTCGTGAGACCCAGTACTTC CASSSSVQGRETQYF
- TRBJ2-5 TRBV7-9 - TGTGCCAGCAGCCTATGGGAGGACTTAGGGGAGACCCAGTACTTC CASSLWEDLGETQYF
- TRBJ2-7 TRBV5-1 few TGCGCCAGCACGGGCCGCGCTGACGAGCAGTACTTC CASTGRADEQYF
- TRBJ2-3 TRBV19 - TGTGCCAGTAGTGCACGACTCGAGGAGCAGTATTTT CASSARLEEQYF
TRBD2 TRBJ2-1 TRBV2 - TGTGCCAGCAGTGAACGGGAACTAGCGGGAAGCCCCTACAATGAGCAGTTCTTC CASSERELAGSPYNEQFF
TRBD2 TRBJ2-5 TRBV2 - TGTGCCAGCAGTGAATTAGCGGGGCCGCAAGAGACCCAGTACTTC CASSELAGPQETQYF
- TRBJ2-7 TRBV6-5 - TGTGCCAGCAGTCGGCTTGGCATGACCCTCGAGCAGTACTTC CASSRLGMTLEQYF
- TRBJ2-7 TRBV11-1 once TGTGCCAGCAGCTTATTGCGGGGCCCCTACGAGCAGTACTTC CASSLLRGPYEQYF
TRBD2 TRBJ2-1 TRBV9 few TGTGCCAGCAGCCCTAGCGGGAGGAGGGACAATGAGCAGTTCTTC CASSPSGRRDNEQFF
- TRBJ2-7 TRBV6-4 - TGTGCCAGCAGGACCAAATCACTGAGGACATCTCAGAGCTCCTACGAGCAGTACTTC CASRTKSLRTSQSSYEQYF
TRBD2 TRBJ2-5 TRBV15 - TGTGCCACCAGTAGAGATGGACTAGCTCAAGGGCCAGAAGAGACCCAGTACTTC CATSRDGLAQGPEETQYF
- TRBJ2-3 TRBV6-4 - TGTGCCAGCAGACACCGGGGACCAAGACTCACAGATACGCAGTATTTT CASRHRGPRLTDTQYF
TRBD2 TRBJ2-1 TRBV5-1 once TGCGCCAGCAGCCCCAGGACTAGCGGGAGTTCGAATGAGCAGTTCTTC CASSPRTSGSSNEQFF
- TRBJ2-3 TRBV9 - TGTGCCAGCAGCGTAGGGGTTGAGGATACGCAGTATTTT CASSVGVEDTQYF
- TRBJ2-7 TRBV19 - TGTGCCAGTAGTCTAGACAGATCATACGAGCAGTACTTC CASSLDRSYEQYF
- TRBJ2-2 TRBV25-1 - TGTGCCAGCAGTTCGGGACTGACAGCGAACACCGGGGAGCTGTTTTTT CASSSGLTANTGELFF
- TRBJ2-5 TRBV7-6 once TGTGCCAGCAGCTTAGAGAGGTTGGGGAGGGGGAGGCAAGAGACCCAGTACTTC CASSLERLGRGRQETQYF
TRBD1 TRBJ2-7 TRBV29-1 - TGCAGCGTCCAGGGGACAGCCAAGGCTTCTGAGCAGTACTTC CSVQGTAKASEQYF
TRBD2 TRBJ2-3 TRBV5-4 - TGTGCCAGCAGCCGTTTCACCGGGGGGGCAGATACGCAGTATTTT CASSRFTGGADTQYF
- TRBJ1-1 TRBV7-2 - TGTGCCAGCAGCTGGCAGGGTTATAACACTGAAGCTTTCTTT CASSWQGYNTEAFF
- TRBJ2-2 TRBV7-9 few TGTGCCAGCAGCTTAGCGACGGGGATCTCGGGGGAGCTGTTTTTT CASSLATGISGELFF
- TRBJ1-4 TRBV5-1 - TGCGCCAGCAGCTTTTCGGTGGCGGGTGGTGAAAAACTGTTTTTT CASSFSVAGGEKLFF
- TRBJ1-3 TRBV30 - TGTGCCTGCGCCCCTTGGGGGGGCTCTGGAAACACCATATATTTT CACAPWGGSGNTIYF